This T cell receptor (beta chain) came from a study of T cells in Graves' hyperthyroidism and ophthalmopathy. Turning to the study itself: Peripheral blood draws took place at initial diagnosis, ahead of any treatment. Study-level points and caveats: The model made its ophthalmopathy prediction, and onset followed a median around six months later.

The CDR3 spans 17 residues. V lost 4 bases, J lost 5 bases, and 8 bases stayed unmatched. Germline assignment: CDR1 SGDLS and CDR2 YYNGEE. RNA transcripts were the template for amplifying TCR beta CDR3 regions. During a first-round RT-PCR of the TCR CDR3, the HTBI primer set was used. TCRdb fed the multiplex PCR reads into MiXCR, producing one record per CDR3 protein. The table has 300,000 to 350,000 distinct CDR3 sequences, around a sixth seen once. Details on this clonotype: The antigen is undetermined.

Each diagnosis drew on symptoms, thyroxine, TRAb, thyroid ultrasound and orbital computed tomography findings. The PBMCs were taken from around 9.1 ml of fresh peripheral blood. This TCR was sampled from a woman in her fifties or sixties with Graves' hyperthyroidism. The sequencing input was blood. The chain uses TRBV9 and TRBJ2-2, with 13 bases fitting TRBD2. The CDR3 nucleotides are TGTGCCAGCAGCCATACTAGCGGGGGGGCAGCAACCGGGGAGCTGTTTTTT. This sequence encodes CASSHTSGGAATGELFF.